The sequence of this T cell receptor (beta chain) was determined in a study of shared clonotypes between healthy human individuals. The study separated CD4+ cells into CD45RA+ naive and CD45RA-negative memory subsets. Data came from immunoSEQ multiplex PCR; TCRdb stores just in-frame clones and leaves some out. Of 1.6 million or so clones listed, over 95% are singletons. This clone appeared a single time. Its antigen is as yet unknown. The J segment lost 4 bases and the V segment lost 0 bases, leaving 3 bases of the junction unmatched. Germline CDR1 and CDR2: LGHNA and YNFKEQ. CDR3 length equals 16 residues. Study-level results: Clonotypes shared by all four donors outscored non-shared clonotypes in generation probability. Genetic and exposure-history diversity was limited by the few donors. The sharing of around 5% of naive CD4 clonotypes was seen across several donors.

This receptor was identified in a man in his thirties or forties in good health. The chain carries TRBV4-2 and TRBJ2-1, with 10 bases aligning to TRBD2. What was sequenced was naive CD4+ T cells sorted from blood. Subset denoted: CD45RA+ positively selected. The CDR3 reads CASSQDGLADYNEQFF. The CDR3 DNA sequence: TGTGCCAGCAGCCAAGATGGACTAGCGGATTACAATGAGCAGTTCTTC.